This TCR beta chain was recovered during a study of shared clonotypes between healthy human individuals. CD45RO-negative CD8 cells positively selected for CCR7 made up the naive population, which excluded terminally differentiated effector memory CD45RA+ cells. The ends were cut back, 3 bases at V and 0 bases at J, with 9 bases in the middle. CDR3 size: 14 residues. Germline CDR1 and CDR2: LNHDA and SQIVND (reference sequence). Deep-level assay runs were performed. The table came from immunoSEQ multiplex PCR; TCRdb's copy has only in-frame clones and leaves some out. The data hold nearly 2 million clones, with about 94% observed a single time.

Sequences were obtained from naive CD8+ T cells sorted from blood. This chain uses TRBV19 with TRBJ2-7; D gene ambiguous. The sequence came from a man aged 18 to 29 in good health. The DNA for the CDR3 is TGTGCCAGTAGTATGTTGGCGACCTCCTACGAGCAGTACTTC. As protein: CASSMLATSYEQYF.